These 23 T cell receptor beta chains were sequenced from one sample in a study of T cells in Graves' hyperthyroidism and ophthalmopathy (dated by TCRdb to about 2019). The method behind the library was multiplex PCR. Sequencing was carried out with an Illumina HiSeq 2000. TCR beta CDR3 regions were amplified from RNA transcripts. A first-round RT-PCR of the TCR CDR3 used the HTBI primer set with the Qiagen OneStep RT-PCR kit. The public reads were quality trimmed at Q25 with fastp and then assembled into clones with MiXCR by TCRdb, keeping productive beta chains. Each record represents a unique CDR3 protein, reported with the most common genes and DNA among its rows. In all, the sample holds about 480,000 distinct CDR3 sequences, and around an eighth of those were seen once. Roughly 17% of the sample lies in the top ten. Sequenced input: blood. The receptors derive from a woman between 18 and 29 years old with Graves' hyperthyroidism.

To note about this clonotype: The DNA is left out, because the CDR3 cannot be placed on it with certainty; the CDR3 is given as TCRdb lists it. V is TRBV12-3 or TRBV12-4 and J is TRBJ2-2; the table's D call of TRBD2 was not tested on the DNA. The CDR3 comprises 18 residues, both ends counted. The CDR3: CASSPHRVQYFGAGELFF.

A few counts support this clonotype. CDR3 loop: CSARDRRRWAGELFF. In DNA, the CDR3 is TGCAGTGCTAGAGATAGGAGGAGATGGGCCGGGGAGCTGTTTTTT. The rearrangement links TRBV20-1 to TRBJ2-2; a weak D match, TRBD2 (5 bases). Germline CDR1 reads DFQATT; CDR2 reads SNEGSKA (reference sequence). The V and J ends lost 0 bases and 6 bases respectively, with 14 bases between them. This CDR3 has 15 residues.

The table lists this clonotype with many counts. The chain has TRBV29-1 and TRBJ2-1; possible D gene TRBD2, 5 bases. Trimming took 0 bases from V and 7 from J, leaving 22 bases between them. CDR3 length equals 17 residues. Per germline, CDR1 SQVTM and CDR2 ANQGSEA. CDR3 nucleotides: TGCAGCGTTGAAGAGGCGGCAGCGGCCCTTTTTGGGAATGAGCAGTTCTTC. Its protein product is CSVEEAAAALFGNEQFF.

The rearrangement links TRBV7-9 to TRBJ2-5; D is unresolved. V lost 8 bases and J lost 5, with 9 bases in between. The CDR3 spans 11 residues. Per the germline V gene, CDR1 is SEHNR and CDR2 is FQNEAQ (reference sequence). The CDR3 sequence: CASGPIETQYF. CDR3 sequence (DNA): TGTGCCAGCGGCCCAATCGAGACCCAGTACTTC.

The chain uses TRBV18 and TRBJ1-1; 9 bases line up with TRBD1. The J segment lost 11 bases and the V segment lost 3 bases, leaving 13 bases of the junction unmatched. This CDR3 has 15 residues. The germline V gene encodes CDR1 KGHSH and CDR2 LQKENI. CDR3 protein: CASSPPGQGALDAFF. In DNA form, the CDR3 reads TGTGCCAGCTCACCCCCGGGACAGGGAGCCTTGGATGCTTTCTTT. Full variable domain (missing parts from reference TRBV18 and TRBJ1-1): NAGVMQNPRHLVRRRGQEARLRCSPMKGHSHVYWYRQLPEEGLKFMVYLQKENIIDESGMPKERFSAEFPKEGPSILRIQQVVRGDSAAYFCASSPPGQGALDAFFGQGTRLTVV.

This clonotype was observed at least ten times. The rearrangement links TRBV20-1 to TRBJ2-1; perhaps TRBD2 as D (5 bases). The V gene lost 5 bases and the J gene lost 3 bases, with 14 bases spanning the gap. The CDR3 is 14 residues long. Germline CDR1 and CDR2: DFQATT and SNEGSKA (reference sequence). CDR3 residues: CSAPSRANYNEQFF. As DNA, the CDR3 is TGCAGTGCTCCTAGCCGGGCCAACTACAATGAGCAGTTCTTC.

This clonotype is a singleton in its sample. The V call is TRBV24-1, the J call TRBJ2-7; 7 nucleotides match TRBD2. The J segment lost 3 bases and the V segment lost 2 bases, leaving 9 bases of the junction unmatched. This CDR3 region has 16 residues. Germline V CDR1 and CDR2: KGHDR, SFDVKD. CDR3 amino acids: CATSDSRRGGNYEQYF. The CDR3 DNA follows: TGTGCCACCAGTGATTCCCGCCGGGGAGGGAACTACGAGCAGTACTTC.

The chain couples TRBV5-6 to TRBJ1-1; D is ambiguous. Trimming pared 0 bases from V and 5 bases from J, leaving 14 bases between. This CDR3 region has 15 residues. Germline lookup yields CDR1 SGHDT and CDR2 YYEEEE. The CDR3 DNA sequence: TGTGCCAGCAGCTTGGTGAAGGGAGGAAAGACTGAAGCTTTCTTT. Residues: CASSLVKGGKTEAFF.

In its sample, this clonotype was seen many times. The V and J genes are TRBV11-1 and TRBJ1-1, with a possible D match to TRBD1 (5 bases). Trimming shortened V by 1 base and J by 1 base, and 13 bases separated the two germline ends. The germline V gene has CDR1 SGHAT and CDR2 FQDESV (reference sequence). The CDR3 sequence is 16 residues long. CDR3 in amino acids: CASSLVGGGENTEAFF. The CDR3 nucleotides are TGTGCCAGCAGCTTAGTCGGTGGAGGGGAGAACACTGAAGCTTTCTTT.

This clonotype was seen many times. The CDR3 nucleotides are TGTGCCTGGGGCGGGGGACAGGGCGCTCAGCCCCAGCATTTT. Translating gives CAWGGGQGAQPQHF. The chain carries TRBV30 and TRBJ1-5, with 9 bases identical to TRBD1. CDR3 length: 14 residues. V shed 5 bases, J shed 6 bases, and the junction held 8 bases outside the gene matches. Germline CDR1 and CDR2: GTSNPN and SVGIG (reference sequence).

This clonotype has ten or more counts. The J gene is TRBJ2-7, the V gene TRBV6-5; D call uncertain. Trimming took off 0 bases at V and 2 bases at J, with 8 bases between the two ends. The germline gives CDR1 MNHEY, CDR2 SVGAGI. The CDR3 covers 14 residues. The CDR3 region has the DNA TGTGCCAGCAGTTACTCACCAGAACCCTACGAGCAGTACTTC. This gives the protein CASSYSPEPYEQYF.

Only a few counts were recorded for this clonotype. The rearrangement links TRBV9 to TRBJ1-6; D not resolved. The V end lost 2 bases, the J end lost 6 bases, and 12 bases lay between the germline ends. The V gene's germline CDR1 is SGDLS and CDR2 YYNGEE. The CDR3 runs 15 residues. DNA for the CDR3: TGTGCCAGCAGCGTTGGGCAATTTCGTAATTCACCCCTCCACTTT. It translates to CASSVGQFRNSPLHF.

The rearrangement joins TRBV4-1 to TRBJ1-2; D unclear. The CDR3 length is 14 residues. Trimming left V 5 bases short and J 6 bases short, with 16 bases between. Looked up from germline, CDR1 is MGHRA and CDR2 is YSYEKL. CDR3 nucleotides: TGCGCCAGCAGCAGCATAGGAAGCCCACATGGCTACACCTTC. Its translation is CASSSIGSPHGYTF.

Regarding this clonotype: Just one base apart from a much larger clone, this may be a read error. This chain links TRBV27 with TRBJ1-2; 11 bases map to TRBD1. CDR1 and CDR2 (germline): MNHEY, SMNVEV (reference sequence). The CDR3 length is 14 residues. J was trimmed by 7 bases and V by 3 bases; bases with no gene match: 4. CDR3 in DNA: TGTGCCAGCAGTTTGGACAGGGGGCGTCGTGGCTACACCTTC. This sequence encodes CASSLDRGRRGYTF.

This clonotype came up a few times. In DNA, the CDR3 is TGCAGTGTCCAAGGGTTGTCGAACACCGGGGAGCTGTTTTTT. It translates to CSVQGLSNTGELFF. The chain employs TRBV20-1 and TRBJ2-2; no firm D call. The CDR3 loop spans 14 amino acids. CDR1 DFQATT and CDR2 SNEGSKA come from the germline V gene (reference sequence). The ends were cut back, 7 bases at V and 0 bases at J, with 12 bases in the middle.

The chain is built from TRBV11-2 and TRBJ2-5, with no clear D. The CDR3 covers 15 residues. Trimming cost V 5 bases and J 3 bases, with 16 bases left between them. Germline loops: CDR1 SGHAT, CDR2 FQNNGV. As DNA, the CDR3 is TGTGCCAGCAGCCGCTGGCAGGTTGGGGAAGAGACCCAGTACTTC. Its protein is CASSRWQVGEETQYF.

The table lists this clonotype with many counts. The chain joins TRBV28 to TRBJ2-3, with TRBD1 matching 12 bases. CDR1 MDHEN and CDR2 SYDVKM come from the germline V gene. The CDR3 covers 17 residues. V gave up 8 bases and J gave up 4 bases; unmatched junction bases: 13. The DNA of the CDR3 is TGTGCCAGCCAGGGGACAGGGGGCTCCGTGCCAGCAGATACGCAGTATTTT. It yields the protein CASQGTGGSVPADTQYF.

This clonotype was seen at least ten times. The chain carries TRBV29-1 and TRBJ2-1, with 11 positions matching TRBD2. CDR1 SQVTM and CDR2 ANQGSEA come from the germline V gene. V lost 6 bases and J lost 8; bases outside the gene matches: 3. The CDR3 is made up of 12 amino acids. CDR3 protein: CSVTSGMDEQFF. For the CDR3, the DNA is TGCAGCGTGACTAGCGGGATGGATGAGCAGTTCTTC.

This clonotype was seen a handful of times. The genes are TRBV7-9 and TRBJ1-1, with TRBD1 matching over 7 bases. Germline trimming cut 4 bases from V and 9 bases from J; bases unmatched to any gene: 8. Looked up from germline, CDR1 is SEHNR and CDR2 is FQNEAQ (reference sequence). This CDR3 region has 13 residues. The CDR3 region has the DNA TGTGCCAGCAGCTCGGAACGGGACAGACAAGCTTTCTTT. This codes for CASSSERDRQAFF.

This clonotype showed up many times. The chain has TRBV6-6 and TRBJ1-1, with D perhaps TRBD1 (5 bases). CDR1 MNHNY and CDR2 SVGAGI come from the germline V gene (reference sequence). V lost 0 bases, J lost 3 bases, and 11 bases lay in between. The CDR3 length is 15 residues. CDR3 sequence (DNA): TGTGCCAGCAGTTACTCGTGGGGGACGTACACTGAAGCTTTCTTT. Translated, it gives CASSYSWGTYTEAFF.

This clonotype has at least ten counts. The CDR3 is CASINRMANTGELFF. The CDR3 nucleotides read TGTGCCAGCATCAACAGGATGGCGAACACCGGGGAGCTGTTTTTT. This chain links TRBV12-3 or TRBV12-4 with TRBJ2-2; perhaps TRBD1 as D (5 bases). This CDR3 has 15 residues. V dropped 7 bases and J dropped 0 bases, with 12 bases sitting between them.

In its sample, this clonotype was seen many times. This sequence joins TRBV2 and TRBJ1-3, with D perhaps matching TRBD1 (6 bases). Trimming took 8 bases from V and 0 from J, leaving 8 bases between them. CDR1 and CDR2 from the germline V gene are SNHLY and FYNNEI. CDR3 length: 13 residues. The CDR3 DNA reads as TGTGCCAGCGGACAGAGCTCTGGAAACACCATATATTTT. Its protein is CASGQSSGNTIYF.

V and J are TRBV25-1 and TRBJ1-4; D may be TRBD1 (6 bases). Trimming shortened V by 3 bases and J by 8 bases, and 13 bases separated the two germline ends. Germline lookup yields CDR1 MGHDK and CDR2 SYGVNS. The CDR3 consists of 14 residues. The CDR3 region is CASSDYRAREKLFF. CDR3 DNA sequence: TGTGCCAGCAGTGACTACAGGGCAAGGGAAAAACTGTTTTTT.